Below are 5 T cell receptor beta chains sequenced from a single sample in a study of T cell changes during pregnancy in multiple sclerosis. Profiled with immunoSEQ multiplex PCR; TCRdb holds only in-frame clones, not every one. The sample lists about 92,000 clones, roughly 92% occurring once. Sequences were derived from peripheral blood, sampled in the first trimester of pregnancy. These receptors were taken from a female donor with multiple sclerosis, enrolled in a pregnancy study.

The V call is TRBV19, the J call TRBJ2-7; the D gene is possibly TRBD2 (6 bases). The CDR3 runs to 14 residues. CDR1 and CDR2 from the germline V gene are LNHDA and SQIVND (reference sequence). Trimming removed 3 bases at V and 2 bases at J, with 11 bases between. This chain's CDR3 is CASSIQGTPYEQYF. The CDR3 DNA sequence: TGTGCCAGTAGTATCCAAGGGACTCCCTACGAGCAGTACTTC.

The chain is built from TRBV7-9 and TRBJ2-5; 12 nucleotides line up with TRBD2. Germline trimming cut 1 base from V and 5 bases from J; bases unmatched to any gene: 8. CDR3 length equals 17 residues. Germline V gene lookup returns CDR1 SEHNR and CDR2 FQNEAQ (reference sequence). CDR3: CASSLGGLAGLWETQYF. The CDR3 DNA follows: TGTGCCAGCAGCTTAGGGGGACTAGCGGGTCTGTGGGAGACCCAGTACTTC. Together with reference TRBV7-9 and TRBJ2-5, the CDR3 gives the full variable domain: DTGVSQNPRHKITKRGQNVTFRCDPISEHNRLYWYRQTLGQGPEFLTYFQNEAQLEKSRLLSDRFSAERPKGSFSTLEIQRTEQGDSAMYLCASSLGGLAGLWETQYFGPGTRLLVL.

This clone was seen just once. The chain uses TRBV5-1 and TRBJ1-5; D not resolved. V was cut by 4 bases and J by 5 bases, with 13 bases left in between. Germline V gene data show CDR1 as SGHRS and CDR2 as YFSETQ. This CDR3 has 14 residues. The CDR3 nucleotides are TGCGCCAGCAGCGACGGGGTTGGGGATCAGCCCCAGCATTTT. Its translation is CASSDGVGDQPQHF.

The chain joins TRBV9 to TRBJ2-3; 8 bases are shared with TRBD1. With V trimmed by 4 bases and J by 4 bases, 11 bases remained unmatched. The CDR3 loop spans 16 amino acids. Germline V gene sequence: CDR1 SGDLS, CDR2 YYNGEE. The CDR3 loop is CASSSSRQGAADTQYF. The CDR3 coding sequence is TGTGCCAGCAGCTCCTCCCGGCAGGGGGCTGCAGATACGCAGTATTTT.

This chain uses TRBV5-1 with TRBJ2-7; the D is unclear. This CDR3 has 12 amino acids. The V end was cut by 1 base, the J end by 5 bases, with 7 bases between. Germline loops: CDR1 SGHRS, CDR2 YFSETQ. The CDR3 DNA reads as TGCGCCAGCAGCTTGTCTGGAGACGAGCAGTACTTC. Translated, it gives CASSLSGDEQYF. The complete variable domain, with remaining parts taken from reference TRBV5-1 and TRBJ2-7, reads KAGVTQTPRYLIKTRGQQVTLSCSPISGHRSVSWYQQTPGQGLQFLFEYFSETQRNKGNFPGRFSGRQFSNSRSEMNVSTLELGDSALYLCASSLSGDEQYFGPGTRLTVT.